This is a list of T cell receptor beta chains from one sample in a study of cytomegalovirus exposure and HLA in healthy donors. Sequenced by immunoSEQ multiplex PCR; TCRdb stores in-frame clones only, minus some. This sample's table reports 200,000 to 250,000 clones. The source material was PBMCs. The receptors here all came from a woman between 25 and 40 years old in good health and CMV-seropositive. The CDR3 runs from the conserved cysteine through the conserved F or W. The order of the fields is CDR3 length, J gene, D gene, V gene, CDR3 DNA, CDR3 protein. The D gene is left open where the match is weak.

CDR3 length: 14
J gene: TRBJ2-7
D gene: -
V gene: TRBV30
CDR3 DNA: TGTGCCTGGAGTAGGACACTTATCTCCTACGAGCAGTACTTC
CDR3 protein: CAWSRTLISYEQYF

CDR3 length: 16
J gene: TRBJ2-2
D gene: TRBD2
V gene: TRBV15
CDR3 DNA: TGTGCCATTAGGACTAGCGGGAGGACAAACACCGGGGAGCTGTTTTTT
CDR3 protein: CAIRTSGRTNTGELFF

CDR3 length: 16
J gene: TRBJ1-1
D gene: TRBD1
V gene: TRBV28
CDR3 DNA: TGTGCCAGCAGCGTAAAGGCCGGGACAGGGGACTTTGAAGCTTTCTTT
CDR3 protein: CASSVKAGTGDFEAFF

CDR3 length: 17
J gene: TRBJ2-7
D gene: TRBD1
V gene: TRBV27
CDR3 DNA: TGTGCCAGCAGCTTAAACACCGGGACAGGGCTGTCCTACGAGCAGTACTTC
CDR3 protein: CASSLNTGTGLSYEQYF

CDR3 length: 13
J gene: TRBJ1-5
D gene: -
V gene: TRBV18
CDR3 DNA: TGTGCCAGCTCAAACGTCGAGAATCAGCCCCAGCATTTT
CDR3 protein: CASSNVENQPQHF

CDR3 length: 16
J gene: TRBJ1-4
D gene: TRBD1
V gene: TRBV2
CDR3 DNA: TGTGCCAGCAGCCTAAGGGCGGGACAGGTGGATGAAAAACTGTTTTTT
CDR3 protein: CASSLRAGQVDEKLFF

CDR3 length: 15
J gene: TRBJ2-7
D gene: TRBD1
V gene: TRBV28
CDR3 DNA: TGTGCCAGCAGTTCCTACAGGGGGAGCTCCTACGAGCAGTACTTC
CDR3 protein: CASSSYRGSSYEQYF

CDR3 length: 16
J gene: TRBJ2-7
D gene: TRBD2
V gene: TRBV7-2
CDR3 DNA: TGTGCCAGCAGCTCGAGAGCGGGGGGGAGCTCCTACGAGCAGTACTTC
CDR3 protein: CASSSRAGGSSYEQYF

CDR3 length: 13
J gene: TRBJ2-7
D gene: -
V gene: TRBV2
CDR3 DNA: TGTGCCAGCCTACAGGGCGGGCGTTACGAGCAGTACTTC
CDR3 protein: CASLQGGRYEQYF

CDR3 length: 12
J gene: TRBJ1-2
D gene: -
V gene: TRBV18
CDR3 DNA: TGTGCCAGCTCACCCCCGACAGATGGCTACACCTTC
CDR3 protein: CASSPPTDGYTF

CDR3 length: 17
J gene: TRBJ1-5
D gene: -
V gene: TRBV19
CDR3 DNA: TGTGCCAGTAGTTCCCCCCGGGGTATAGCCACCGTACTTTCCCAGCATTTT
CDR3 protein: CASSSPRGIATVLSQHF

CDR3 length: 16
J gene: TRBJ1-2
D gene: TRBD1
V gene: TRBV15
CDR3 DNA: TGTGCCACCAGCAGAGTTCCGGGACAGGGGGACTATGGCTACACCTTC
CDR3 protein: CATSRVPGQGDYGYTF

CDR3 length: 14
J gene: TRBJ2-7
D gene: -
V gene: TRBV21-1
CDR3 DNA: TGTGCCAGCAGCAAAAGGGACATCAGCTACGAGCAGTACTTC
CDR3 protein: CASSKRDISYEQYF

CDR3 length: 15
J gene: TRBJ2-5
D gene: TRBD2
V gene: TRBV7-9
CDR3 DNA: TGTGCCAGCAGCCCGGGACTAGCGGGGATGGAAACCCAGTACTTC
CDR3 protein: CASSPGLAGMETQYF

CDR3 length: 17
J gene: TRBJ1-4
D gene: TRBD1
V gene: TRBV27
CDR3 DNA: TGTGCCAGCAGTTTAGGCGGTGGACAGGGAACTAATGAAAAACTGTTTTTT
CDR3 protein: CASSLGGGQGTNEKLFF

CDR3 length: 14
J gene: TRBJ2-2
D gene: -
V gene: TRBV4-1
CDR3 DNA: TGCGCCAGCAGCCCCTTATGGAGGACCGGGGAGCTGTTTTTT
CDR3 protein: CASSPLWRTGELFF

CDR3 length: 13
J gene: TRBJ1-1
D gene: -
V gene: TRBV7-8
CDR3 DNA: TGTGCCAGCAGCTTAGCGCGGTCCTCTGAAGCTTTCTTT
CDR3 protein: CASSLARSSEAFF

CDR3 length: 14
J gene: TRBJ1-5
D gene: TRBD1
V gene: TRBV2
CDR3 DNA: TGTGCCAGCAGTTCTCGACAGGGTAATTTACCCCAGCATTTT
CDR3 protein: CASSSRQGNLPQHF

CDR3 length: 17
J gene: TRBJ2-3
D gene: TRBD2
V gene: TRBV14
CDR3 DNA: TGTGCCAGCAGCCATCATAGGACTAGCGGGGGACCAGATACGCAGTATTTT
CDR3 protein: CASSHHRTSGGPDTQYF

CDR3 length: 14
J gene: TRBJ2-7
D gene: -
V gene: TRBV11-3
CDR3 DNA: TGTGCCAGCAGCTCGGGGGAGAGCCCCTACGAGCAGTACTTC
CDR3 protein: CASSSGESPYEQYF

CDR3 length: 16
J gene: TRBJ2-3
D gene: TRBD2
V gene: TRBV28
CDR3 DNA: TGTGCCAGCAGATACGACGGGCTAGCGGCCCAAGATACGCAGTATTTT
CDR3 protein: CASRYDGLAAQDTQYF

CDR3 length: 12
J gene: TRBJ2-7
D gene: TRBD1
V gene: TRBV7-2
CDR3 DNA: TGTGCCAGCCGAGGACAGGAATATGTGCAGTACTTC
CDR3 protein: CASRGQEYVQYF

CDR3 length: 17
J gene: TRBJ1-2
D gene: TRBD1
V gene: TRBV5-1
CDR3 DNA: TGCGCCAGCAGCCTTCACGGGGCAGGGGGGCCAAACTATGGCTACACCTTC
CDR3 protein: CASSLHGAGGPNYGYTF

CDR3 length: 13
J gene: TRBJ1-4
D gene: -
V gene: TRBV6-1
CDR3 DNA: TGTGCCAGCAGGACCGGGACAAATGAAAAACTGTTTTTT
CDR3 protein: CASRTGTNEKLFF

CDR3 length: 15
J gene: TRBJ1-3
D gene: TRBD1
V gene: TRBV18
CDR3 DNA: TGTGCCAGCTCAGATACAGGGGTCTCTGGAAACACCATATATTTT
CDR3 protein: CASSDTGVSGNTIYF

CDR3 length: 13
J gene: TRBJ2-5
D gene: -
V gene: TRBV9
CDR3 DNA: TGTGCCAGCAGCGGAGGACAGCAAGAGACCCAGTACTTC
CDR3 protein: CASSGGQQETQYF

CDR3 length: 13
J gene: TRBJ2-7
D gene: -
V gene: TRBV7-9
CDR3 DNA: TGTGCCAGCAGCTTAGGGCAGGTCTACGAGCAGTACTTC
CDR3 protein: CASSLGQVYEQYF

CDR3 length: 14
J gene: TRBJ2-5
D gene: -
V gene: TRBV7-8
CDR3 DNA: TGTGCCAGCAGCTTAATGAGCGTACAAGAGACCCAGTACTTC
CDR3 protein: CASSLMSVQETQYF

CDR3 length: 15
J gene: TRBJ1-1
D gene: TRBD1
V gene: TRBV10-2
CDR3 DNA: TGCGCCAGCAGTGAGTCCCCTGGGGACAGAGACAAAGCTTTCTTT
CDR3 protein: CASSESPGDRDKAFF

CDR3 length: 14
J gene: TRBJ2-5
D gene: -
V gene: TRBV4-2
CDR3 DNA: TGTGCCAGCAGCAGTGACCCGGCGCGGGAGACCCAGTACTTC
CDR3 protein: CASSSDPARETQYF

CDR3 length: 15
J gene: TRBJ2-2
D gene: TRBD2
V gene: TRBV7-2
CDR3 DNA: TGTGCCAGCAGCGCTTCCGGGACTAGCGGCGGGGAGCTGTTTTTT
CDR3 protein: CASSASGTSGGELFF

CDR3 length: 15
J gene: TRBJ1-4
D gene: -
V gene: TRBV5-8
CDR3 DNA: TGTGCCAGCAGCTACGAGGGGGAGACTAATGAAAAACTGTTTTTT
CDR3 protein: CASSYEGETNEKLFF

CDR3 length: 16
J gene: TRBJ2-1
D gene: TRBD2
V gene: TRBV27
CDR3 DNA: TGTGCCAGCAGTTTCCCACTAGCGGGGGGCCGCAATGAGCAGTTCTTC
CDR3 protein: CASSFPLAGGRNEQFF

CDR3 length: 15
J gene: TRBJ1-5
D gene: TRBD1
V gene: TRBV5-1
CDR3 DNA: TGCGCCAGCAGCCGGGAGGGACAGGGTAATCAGCCCCAGCATTTT
CDR3 protein: CASSREGQGNQPQHF

CDR3 length: 14
J gene: TRBJ2-2
D gene: -
V gene: TRBV29-1
CDR3 DNA: TGCAGCGTTGTCATTCAGGGCAACACCGGGGAGCTGTTTTTT
CDR3 protein: CSVVIQGNTGELFF

CDR3 length: 12
J gene: TRBJ2-5
D gene: -
V gene: TRBV2
CDR3 DNA: TGTGCCAGCGAACAGGGCGGAGAGACCCAGTACTTC
CDR3 protein: CASEQGGETQYF

CDR3 length: 15
J gene: TRBJ1-6
D gene: -
V gene: TRBV4-3
CDR3 DNA: TGCGCCAGCAGCCAAGGAGAGGGATCCAATTCACCCCTCCACTTT
CDR3 protein: CASSQGEGSNSPLHF

CDR3 length: 16
J gene: TRBJ1-1
D gene: TRBD1
V gene: TRBV5-6
CDR3 DNA: TGTGCCAGCAGCCATCAACGGACAGGAATAAACACTGAAGCTTTCTTT
CDR3 protein: CASSHQRTGINTEAFF

CDR3 length: 17
J gene: TRBJ2-1
D gene: TRBD2
V gene: TRBV4-3
CDR3 DNA: TGCGCCAGCAGCCGCCGACTAGCGGGAAAGTGGTACAATGAGCAGTTCTTC
CDR3 protein: CASSRRLAGKWYNEQFF

CDR3 length: 17
J gene: TRBJ2-1
D gene: -
V gene: TRBV2
CDR3 DNA: TGTGCCAGCAGTGAAGCAGTCGGCACAGTAGTAGACAATGAGCAGTTCTTC
CDR3 protein: CASSEAVGTVVDNEQFF

CDR3 length: 14
J gene: TRBJ2-1
D gene: TRBD2
V gene: TRBV5-1
CDR3 DNA: TGCGCCAGCAGCTTGGCACTAGCGGGCGATGAGCAGTTCTTC
CDR3 protein: CASSLALAGDEQFF

CDR3 length: 15
J gene: TRBJ1-4
D gene: -
V gene: TRBV6-1
CDR3 DNA: TGTGCCAGCGTCCAGGCAGCTACAACTAATGAAAAACTGTTTTTT
CDR3 protein: CASVQAATTNEKLFF

CDR3 length: 15
J gene: TRBJ1-1
D gene: TRBD1
V gene: TRBV6-5
CDR3 DNA: TGTGCCAGCAGTTACTCGAGGCAGGGGGACACTGAAGCTTTCTTT
CDR3 protein: CASSYSRQGDTEAFF

CDR3 length: 14
J gene: TRBJ2-7
D gene: TRBD1
V gene: TRBV5-1
CDR3 DNA: TGCGCCAGCAGCGTGGACAGGGGGCGAGGCGAGCAGTACTTC
CDR3 protein: CASSVDRGRGEQYF

CDR3 length: 16
J gene: TRBJ2-5
D gene: -
V gene: TRBV18
CDR3 DNA: TGTGCCAGCTCAAATCCCCCGCAGGCGGGATTGGAGACCCAGTACTTC
CDR3 protein: CASSNPPQAGLETQYF

CDR3 length: 14
J gene: TRBJ2-1
D gene: TRBD1
V gene: TRBV7-2
CDR3 DNA: TGTGCCAGCCGTAGGCGACAGGGGGCAGATGAGCAGTTCTTC
CDR3 protein: CASRRRQGADEQFF